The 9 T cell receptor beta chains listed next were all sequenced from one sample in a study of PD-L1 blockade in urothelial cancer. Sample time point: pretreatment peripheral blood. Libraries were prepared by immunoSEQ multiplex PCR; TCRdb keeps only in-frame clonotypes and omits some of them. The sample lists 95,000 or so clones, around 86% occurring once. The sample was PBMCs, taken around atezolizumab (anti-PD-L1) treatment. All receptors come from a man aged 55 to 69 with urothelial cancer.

The CDR3 loop reads CASSLGGQGGSEQYF. CDR3 sequence (DNA): TGCGCCAGCAGCTTGGGTGGACAGGGGGGGTCCGAGCAGTACTTC. This chain joins TRBV5-1 and TRBJ2-7; 10 nucleotides line up with TRBD1. Germline CDR1 reads SGHRS; CDR2 reads YFSETQ. CDR3 size: 15 residues. Trimming at V came to 0 bases and at J to 6 bases, leaving 6 bases not matched to a gene.

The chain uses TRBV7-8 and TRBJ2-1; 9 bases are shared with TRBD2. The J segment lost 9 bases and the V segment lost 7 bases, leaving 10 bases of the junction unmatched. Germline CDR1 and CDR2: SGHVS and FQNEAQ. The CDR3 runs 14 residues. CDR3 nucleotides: TGTGCCAGCACCGGAGCGGGGGGTAGGATTGAGCAGTTCTTC. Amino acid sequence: CASTGAGGRIEQFF.

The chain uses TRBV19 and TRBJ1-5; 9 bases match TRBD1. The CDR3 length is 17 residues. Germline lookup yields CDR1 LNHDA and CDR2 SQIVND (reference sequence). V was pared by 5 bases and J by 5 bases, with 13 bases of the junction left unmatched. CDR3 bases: TGTGCCAGTAGTTCCGGGACAGGGAGAAGGAGAGATCAGCCCCAGCATTTT. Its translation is CASSSGTGRRRDQPQHF.

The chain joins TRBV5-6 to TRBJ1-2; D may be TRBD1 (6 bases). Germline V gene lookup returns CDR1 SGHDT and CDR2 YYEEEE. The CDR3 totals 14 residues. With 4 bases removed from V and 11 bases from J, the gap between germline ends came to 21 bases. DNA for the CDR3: TGTGCCAGCAGCACCGGGACACCCTCACGGGGTTACACCTTC. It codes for CASSTGTPSRGYTF.

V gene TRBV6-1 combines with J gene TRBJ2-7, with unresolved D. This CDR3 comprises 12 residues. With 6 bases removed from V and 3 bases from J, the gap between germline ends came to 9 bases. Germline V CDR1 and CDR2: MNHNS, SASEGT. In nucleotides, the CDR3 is TGTGCCAGCAGCTTCGAACACTACGAGCAGTACTTC. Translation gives CASSFEHYEQYF.

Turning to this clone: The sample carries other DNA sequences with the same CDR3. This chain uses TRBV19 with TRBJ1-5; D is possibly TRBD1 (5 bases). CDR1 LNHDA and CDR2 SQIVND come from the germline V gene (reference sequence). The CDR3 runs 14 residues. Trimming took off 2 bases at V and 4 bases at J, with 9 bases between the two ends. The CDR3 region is CASSISGGNQPQHF. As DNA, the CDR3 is TGTGCCAGTAGTATAAGCGGGGGAAATCAGCCCCAGCATTTT. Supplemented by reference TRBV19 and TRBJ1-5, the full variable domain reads DGGITQSPKYLFRKEGQNVTLSCEQNLNHDAMYWYRQDPGQGLRLIYYSQIVNDFQKGDIAEGYSVSREKKESFPLTVTSAQKNPTAFYLCASSISGGNQPQHFGDGTRLSIL.

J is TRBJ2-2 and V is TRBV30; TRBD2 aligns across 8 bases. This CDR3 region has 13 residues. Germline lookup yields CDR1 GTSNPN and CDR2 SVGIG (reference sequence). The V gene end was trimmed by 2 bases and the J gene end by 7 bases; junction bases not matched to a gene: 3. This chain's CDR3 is CAWSSGRDGELFF. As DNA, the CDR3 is TGTGCCTGGAGTTCCGGGAGGGACGGGGAGCTGTTTTTT.

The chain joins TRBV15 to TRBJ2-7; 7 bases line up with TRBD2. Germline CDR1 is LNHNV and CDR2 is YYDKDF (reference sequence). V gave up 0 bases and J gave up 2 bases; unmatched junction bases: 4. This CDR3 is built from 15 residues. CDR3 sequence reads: CATSREASGTYEQYF. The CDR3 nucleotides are TGTGCCACCAGCAGAGAAGCTAGCGGCACCTACGAGCAGTACTTC.

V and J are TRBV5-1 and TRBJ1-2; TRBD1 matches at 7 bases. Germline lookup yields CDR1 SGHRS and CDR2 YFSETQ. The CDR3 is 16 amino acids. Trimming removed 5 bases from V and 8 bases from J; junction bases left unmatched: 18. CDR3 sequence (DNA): TGCGCCAGCAGGGCCGGGACAGAACATCTACTTTTGGGCTACACCTTC. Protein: CASRAGTEHLLLGYTF.